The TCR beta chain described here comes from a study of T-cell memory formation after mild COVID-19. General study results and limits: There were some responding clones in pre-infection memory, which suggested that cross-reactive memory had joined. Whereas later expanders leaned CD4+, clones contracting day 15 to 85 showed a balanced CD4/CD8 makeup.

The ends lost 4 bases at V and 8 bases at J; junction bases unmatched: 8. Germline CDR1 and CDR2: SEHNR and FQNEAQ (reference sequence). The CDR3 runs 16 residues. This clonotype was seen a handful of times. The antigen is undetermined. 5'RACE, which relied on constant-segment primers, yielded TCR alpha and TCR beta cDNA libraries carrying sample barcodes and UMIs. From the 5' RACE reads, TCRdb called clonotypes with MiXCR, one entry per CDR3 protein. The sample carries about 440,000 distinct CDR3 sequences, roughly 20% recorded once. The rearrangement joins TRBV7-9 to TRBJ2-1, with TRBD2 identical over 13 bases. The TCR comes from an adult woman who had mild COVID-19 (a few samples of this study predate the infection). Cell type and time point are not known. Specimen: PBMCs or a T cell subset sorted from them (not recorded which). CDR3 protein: CASSSRTSGSRDEQFF. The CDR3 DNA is TGTGCCAGCAGCTCTCGGACTAGCGGGAGTAGGGATGAGCAGTTCTTC.